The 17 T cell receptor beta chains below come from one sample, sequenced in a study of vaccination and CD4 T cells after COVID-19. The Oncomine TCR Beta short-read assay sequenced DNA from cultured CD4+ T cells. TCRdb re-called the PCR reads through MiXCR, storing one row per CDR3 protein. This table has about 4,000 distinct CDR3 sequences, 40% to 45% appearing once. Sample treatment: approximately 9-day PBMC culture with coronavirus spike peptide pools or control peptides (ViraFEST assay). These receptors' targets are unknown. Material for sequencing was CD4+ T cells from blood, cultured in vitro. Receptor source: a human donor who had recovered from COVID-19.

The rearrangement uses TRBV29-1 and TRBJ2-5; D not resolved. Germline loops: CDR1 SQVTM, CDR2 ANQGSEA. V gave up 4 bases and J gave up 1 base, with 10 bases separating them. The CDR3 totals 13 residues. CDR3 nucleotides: TGCAGCGTTGTTTTCCTACGCCAAGAGACCCAGTACTTC. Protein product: CSVVFLRQETQYF.

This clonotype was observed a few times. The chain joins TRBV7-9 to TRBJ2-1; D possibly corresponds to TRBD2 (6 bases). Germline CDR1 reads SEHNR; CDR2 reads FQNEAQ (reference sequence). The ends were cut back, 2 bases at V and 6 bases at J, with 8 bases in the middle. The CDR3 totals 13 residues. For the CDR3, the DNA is TGTGCCAGCAGCTTATGGGGACTCAATGAGCAGTTCTTC. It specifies CASSLWGLNEQFF.

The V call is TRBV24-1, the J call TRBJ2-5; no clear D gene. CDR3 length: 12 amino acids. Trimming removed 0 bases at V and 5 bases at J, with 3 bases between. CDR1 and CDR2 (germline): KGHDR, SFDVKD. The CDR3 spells CATSDLTETQYF. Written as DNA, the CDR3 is TGTGCCACCAGTGATTTGACGGAGACCCAGTACTTC.

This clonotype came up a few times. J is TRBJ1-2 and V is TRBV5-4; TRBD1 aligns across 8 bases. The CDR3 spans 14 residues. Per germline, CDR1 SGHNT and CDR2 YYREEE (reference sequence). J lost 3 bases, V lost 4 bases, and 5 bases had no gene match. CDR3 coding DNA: TGTGCCAGCAGCGGGGGACAGGAGCACTATGGCTACACCTTC. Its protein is CASSGGQEHYGYTF.

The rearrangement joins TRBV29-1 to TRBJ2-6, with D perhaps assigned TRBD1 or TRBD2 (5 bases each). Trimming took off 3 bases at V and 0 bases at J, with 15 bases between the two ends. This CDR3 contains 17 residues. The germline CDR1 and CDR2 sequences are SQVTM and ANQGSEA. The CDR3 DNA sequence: TGCAGCGTTGATGGGGGAATCGATCACTCTGGGGCCAACGTCCTGACTTTC. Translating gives CSVDGGIDHSGANVLTF.

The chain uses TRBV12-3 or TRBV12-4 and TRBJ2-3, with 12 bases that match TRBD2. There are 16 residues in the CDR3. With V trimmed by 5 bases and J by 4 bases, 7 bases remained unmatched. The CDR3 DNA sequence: TGTGCCAGCAGTATGCCTAGCGGGGGGGCTCCAGATACGCAGTATTTT. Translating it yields CASSMPSGGAPDTQYF.

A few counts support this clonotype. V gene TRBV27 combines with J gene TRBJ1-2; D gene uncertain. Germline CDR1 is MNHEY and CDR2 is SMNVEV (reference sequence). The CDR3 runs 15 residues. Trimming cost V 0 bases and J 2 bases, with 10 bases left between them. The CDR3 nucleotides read TGTGCCAGCAGTTTATCCTGGTTAGGGAACTATGGCTACACCTTC. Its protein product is CASSLSWLGNYGYTF.

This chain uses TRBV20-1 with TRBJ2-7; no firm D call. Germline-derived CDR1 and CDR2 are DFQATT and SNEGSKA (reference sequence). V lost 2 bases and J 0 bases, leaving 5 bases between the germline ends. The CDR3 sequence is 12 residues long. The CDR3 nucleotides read TGCAGTGCTAGACGGGCCTCCTACGAGCAGTACTTC. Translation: CSARRASYEQYF.

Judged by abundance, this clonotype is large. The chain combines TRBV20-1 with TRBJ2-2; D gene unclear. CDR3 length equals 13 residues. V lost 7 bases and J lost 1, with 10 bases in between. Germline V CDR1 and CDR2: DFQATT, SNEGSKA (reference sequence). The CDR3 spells CSGYRGNTGELFF. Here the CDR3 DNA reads TGCAGTGGATATAGAGGGAACACCGGGGAGCTGTTTTTT.

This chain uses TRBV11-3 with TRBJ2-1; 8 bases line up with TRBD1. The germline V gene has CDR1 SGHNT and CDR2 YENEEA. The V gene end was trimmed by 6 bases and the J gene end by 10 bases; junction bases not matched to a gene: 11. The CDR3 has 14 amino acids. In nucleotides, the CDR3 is TGTGCCAGCAGTCCGGGACAGGCTATCGGGGAGCAGTTCTTC. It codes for CASSPGQAIGEQFF.

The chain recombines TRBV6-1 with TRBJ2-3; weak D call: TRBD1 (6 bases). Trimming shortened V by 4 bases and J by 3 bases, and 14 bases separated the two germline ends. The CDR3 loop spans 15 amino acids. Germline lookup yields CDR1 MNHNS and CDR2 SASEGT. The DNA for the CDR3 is TGTGCCAGCAGTGTAAAGGGGGTAGCAACAGATACGCAGTATTTT. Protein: CASSVKGVATDTQYF.

The CDR3 is CASSLQRGSDGYTF. In DNA form, the CDR3 reads TGTGCCAGCAGCTTACAAAGGGGCTCGGATGGCTACACCTTC. This chain connects TRBV7-9 to TRBJ1-2; tentative D call: TRBD1 (5 bases). This CDR3 is 14 amino acids long. The germline V and J ends were trimmed by 2 bases and 6 bases, with 13 bases remaining between them. Germline V gene sequence: CDR1 SEHNR, CDR2 FQNEAQ (reference sequence).

DNA for the CDR3: TGTGCCACCAGCAGAGAGCCCCGCTACGAGCAGTACTTC. Translated, it gives CATSREPRYEQYF. The chain carries TRBV15 and TRBJ2-7; D is unresolved. Germline V lookup: CDR1 LNHNV, CDR2 YYDKDF (reference sequence). Trimming stripped 0 bases from V and 3 bases from J, with 6 bases between. The CDR3 is 13 residues long.

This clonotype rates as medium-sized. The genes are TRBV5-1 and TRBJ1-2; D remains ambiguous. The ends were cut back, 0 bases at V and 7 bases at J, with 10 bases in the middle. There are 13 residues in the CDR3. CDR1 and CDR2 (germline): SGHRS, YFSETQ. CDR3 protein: CASSLGWVSGYTF. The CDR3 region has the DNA TGCGCCAGCAGCTTGGGCTGGGTTTCTGGCTACACCTTC.

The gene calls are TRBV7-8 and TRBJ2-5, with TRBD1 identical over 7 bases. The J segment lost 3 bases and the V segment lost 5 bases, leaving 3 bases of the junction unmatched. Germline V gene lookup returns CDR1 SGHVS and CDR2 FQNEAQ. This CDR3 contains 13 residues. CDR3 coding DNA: TGTGCCAGCAGCGTTGACAGGGAAGAGACCCAGTACTTC. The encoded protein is CASSVDREETQYF.

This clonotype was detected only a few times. The CDR3 protein is CSAGYPRTAANTQYF. The CDR3 DNA is TGCAGTGCTGGTTACCCACGGACAGCGGCAAATACGCAGTATTTT. The chain carries TRBV20-1 and TRBJ2-3, with D maybe TRBD1 (6 bases). CDR1 is DFQATT and CDR2 is SNEGSKA in the germline V gene (reference sequence). The CDR3 sequence is 15 residues long. The V end lost 5 bases, the J end lost 7 bases, and 22 bases lay between the germline ends.

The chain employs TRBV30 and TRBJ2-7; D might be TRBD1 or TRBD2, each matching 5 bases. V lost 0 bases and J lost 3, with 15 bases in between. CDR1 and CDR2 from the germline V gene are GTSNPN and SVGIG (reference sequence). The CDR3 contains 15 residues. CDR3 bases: TGTGCCTGGAGTGTCTTACCAGAGGGGTACTACGAGCAGTACTTC. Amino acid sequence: CAWSVLPEGYYEQYF.